These 3 T cell receptor beta chains share one sample of origin, sequenced in a study of blood T cell repertoires in COVID-19 (dated by TCRdb to the early 2020s). Receptor amplification or capture employed the immunoSEQ multiplex PCR assay. TCRdb re-hosts the immuneACCESS table, in-frame sequences only. Its copies lack some clones; in the studies checked, an unresolved V gene accounts for under half of them, and the cause for the rest is not known. The sample table shows tens of thousands of clones, and 75% to 90% are seen once. Roughly a fifth of the sample is taken by the ten largest. Sequenced input: peripheral blood. These receptors all stem from a woman of 80 years or more with COVID-19, enrolled during active disease.

V gene TRBV19 combines with J gene TRBJ1-4; a weak D match, TRBD1 (5 bases). The germline CDR1 and CDR2 sequences are LNHDA and SQIVND (reference sequence). Deletions cut 9 bases from V and 9 bases from J, with 23 bases between. The CDR3 covers 15 residues. The CDR3 loop is CASGGMGSQTQKLFF. The DNA for the CDR3 is TGTGCCAGCGGGGGGATGGGGAGCCAGACCCAAAAACTGTTTTTT.

J is TRBJ1-5 and V is TRBV7-5. TRBV7-5 is shown as a pseudogene. The CDR3 consists of 16 residues. The CDR3 DNA reads as TGTGCCAGAAATAGCGGGGGGGGAAATAGCAATCAGCCCCAGCATTTT. This gives the protein CARNSGGGNSNQPQHF.

The V and J genes are TRBV4-1 and TRBJ1-3; D is unclear. The V gene lost 3 bases and the J gene lost 4 bases, with 13 bases spanning the gap. The CDR3 is 15 residues long. Germline CDR1 is MGHRA and CDR2 is YSYEKL. DNA of the CDR3: TGCGCCAGCAGCCAGGTCGGTCTGCCGGGAAACACCATATATTTT. This encodes CASSQVGLPGNTIYF.